The TCR beta chain described here comes from a study of T-cell reconstitution after alpha-beta-depleted transplantation in children. Whole-study findings and limits: Counts and diversity of T cells one year after transplant came mostly from newly produced T cells. The study traced high day-60 TCRbeta diversity in some patients to surviving recipient T cells and thymic progenitors. About two months after transplant, alpha-beta T cells reportedly came from several hundred expanded graft clones.

This clonotype has only a few counts. The antigen remains undetermined. Researchers prepared the TCRbeta library using unique molecular identifiers, the study reports. TCRdb reprocessed the PCR reads via MiXCR and lists one record per CDR3 protein. The data hold almost 600,000 distinct CDR3 sequences, with around 27% observed a single time. The starting material was PBMCs, obtained before TCRalphabeta/CD19-depleted stem cell transplant. The TCR sequence derives from a boy under two years old with Wiskott-Aldrich syndrome, due to receive a stem cell transplant.

The CDR3 DNA sequence: TGCGCCAGCAGCTTGACAGGAGAATACGAGCAGTACTTC. Residues: CASSLTGEYEQYF. The rearrangement joins TRBV5-1 to TRBJ2-7; possibly TRBD1 for D (5 bases). The length of the CDR3 is 13 residues. V was cut by 1 base and J by 4 bases, with 9 bases left in between. From germline, CDR1 is SGHRS and CDR2 YFSETQ.